A selection of T cell receptor beta chains follows, all from one sample in a study of cytomegalovirus exposure and HLA in healthy donors. Using immunoSEQ multiplex PCR, the repertoire was profiled, and TCRdb retains in-frame clones only, with some absent. The table shows some 110,000 clones, with around 86% occurring only once. Sequenced: PBMCs. The receptors shown here come from a woman in her 30s in good health and CMV-seronegative. CDR3s include the opening cysteine and the closing phenylalanine or tryptophan. A D gene is named only where the DNA matches it firmly. Clone size, where shown, is once, few, many, or a class for clones that have expanded.

d_gene,len,v_gene,abundance,j_gene,CDR3nt,CDR3aa
TRBD2,17,TRBV18,-,TRBJ2-7,TGTGCCAGCTCACCACCGGAGGGACTAGCGGGGACCTACGAGCAGTACTTC,CASSPPEGLAGTYEQYF
-,15,TRBV7-8,-,TRBJ1-1,TGTGCCAGCAGCTTAGCGCGTAACAGGAACACTGAAGCTTTCTTT,CASSLARNRNTEAFF
-,12,TRBV7-9,-,TRBJ2-3,TGTGCCAGCAGCCGGGGGTCAGATACGCAGTATTTT,CASSRGSDTQYF
-,14,TRBV7-9,once,TRBJ2-6,TGTGCCAGCAGCCCCAGATCTGGGGCCAACGTCCTGACTTTC,CASSPRSGANVLTF
TRBD2,16,TRBV14,few,TRBJ2-2,TGTGCCAGCAGCCAGCGTAGCGGGAGGGCCGTCGGGGAGCTGTTTTTT,CASSQRSGRAVGELFF
TRBD2,16,TRBV6-1,once,TRBJ2-7,TGTGCCAGCAGTGCCCTAGCGGGAGGAGGGCCCTACGAGCAGTACTTC,CASSALAGGGPYEQYF
-,14,TRBV10-3,-,TRBJ1-2,TGTGCCATCAGTGATGATAACTCGGGCTATGGCTACACCTTC,CAISDDNSGYGYTF
TRBD2,15,TRBV5-1,-,TRBJ2-5,TGCGCCAGCAGCCAAACTAGCGGGAGTACGGGTAGGCAGTACTTC,CASSQTSGSTGRQYF
TRBD1,14,TRBV28,-,TRBJ1-1,TGTGCCAGCAGCCAAACCGGGACAGGGGGCTTTGCTTTCTTT,CASSQTGTGGFAFF
-,14,TRBV28,few,TRBJ2-2,TGTGCCAGCTGGACTCAACGAGAGGAGGGGGAGCTGTTTTTT,CASWTQREEGELFF
TRBD1,15,TRBV6-1,-,TRBJ1-2,TGTGCCAGCAGTGAAGGTTGGGCAGGGGGCTATGGCTACACCTTC,CASSEGWAGGYGYTF
-,15,TRBV7-8,-,TRBJ2-5,TGTGCCAGCAGCTTAGTAGGGGCCCTGGGGGAGACCCAGTACTTC,CASSLVGALGETQYF
TRBD2,15,TRBV7-9,-,TRBJ2-7,TGTGCCAGCAGCTCTACTAGCGGGAGGGCTTACGAGCAGTACTTC,CASSSTSGRAYEQYF
-,14,TRBV4-1,-,TRBJ2-7,TGCGCCAGCAGCCAAGGCCAGGCAACCTACGAGCAGTACTTC,CASSQGQATYEQYF
-,18,TRBV11-2,once,TRBJ1-1,TGTGCCAGCAGCTTAGGAGCAATTGGCAGGCCCATGAACACTGAAGCTTTCTTT,CASSLGAIGRPMNTEAFF
-,14,TRBV7-2,-,TRBJ2-1,TGTGCCAGCAGCTATGGCTCCGGGTACAATGAGCAGTTCTTC,CASSYGSGYNEQFF
-,12,TRBV9,-,TRBJ2-3,TGTGCCAGCAGCGTATCTCCTGATACGCAGTATTTT,CASSVSPDTQYF
TRBD1,13,TRBV2,few,TRBJ1-1,TGTGCCAGCAGTGATGACAGGGGCACTGAAGCTTTCTTT,CASSDDRGTEAFF
TRBD1,18,TRBV7-9,-,TRBJ2-6,TGTGCCAGCATCCCTCGGACAGGGGATTCATCTGGGGCCAACGTCCTGACTTTC,CASIPRTGDSSGANVLTF
-,13,TRBV6-4,-,TRBJ2-7,TGTGCCAGCAGTGAAGCCCAGGGGACCGAGCAGTACTTC,CASSEAQGTEQYF
TRBD2,15,TRBV5-1,-,TRBJ2-7,TGCGCCAGCAGCCCACAAGGCGGGAGCGCCTACGAGCAGTACTTC,CASSPQGGSAYEQYF
TRBD1,16,TRBV28,-,TRBJ2-7,TGTGCCAGCAGCCCAGACCGGGACAGGGATCCCTACGAGCAGTACTTC,CASSPDRDRDPYEQYF
-,13,TRBV6-5,-,TRBJ2-5,TGTGCCAGCAGTGAAGGGGGGGGAGAGACCCAGTACTTC,CASSEGGGETQYF
TRBD1,16,TRBV18,-,TRBJ2-6,TGTGCCAGCTCACCTCAGGGGGCGAGTGGGGCCAACGTCCTGACTTTC,CASSPQGASGANVLTF
-,15,TRBV5-1,-,TRBJ2-1,TGCGCCAGCAGCTTGGCCGAGAGCGGATACAATGAGCAGTTCTTC,CASSLAESGYNEQFF
TRBD1,18,TRBV4-1,few,TRBJ1-3,TGCGCCAGCAGCCCCCACGGCTTAGGACAGGGGACTGGAAACACCATATATTTT,CASSPHGLGQGTGNTIYF
-,14,TRBV5-6,few,TRBJ2-6,TGTGCCAGCAGCTTGGTATCTGGGGCCAACGTCCTGACTTTC,CASSLVSGANVLTF
TRBD2,18,TRBV11-2,-,TRBJ2-1,TGTGCCAGCAGCCCCCGGTCGGGTTCGGGAGGAGCGGACAATGAGCAGTTCTTC,CASSPRSGSGGADNEQFF
TRBD1,15,TRBV9,-,TRBJ2-3,TGTGCCAGCAGCGAGGGACAGGGTGGCACAGATACGCAGTATTTT,CASSEGQGGTDTQYF
-,11,TRBV28,-,TRBJ2-7,TGTGCCAGCAGTTTCACCTACGAGCAGTACTTC,CASSFTYEQYF
-,15,TRBV4-1,-,TRBJ1-4,TGCGCCAGCAGCCAAGTCCGAGCGTCAAATGAAAAACTGTTTTTT,CASSQVRASNEKLFF
-,13,TRBV6-1,-,TRBJ2-5,TGTGCCAGCAGTGTGGAGGGGAAGGAGACCCAGTACTTC,CASSVEGKETQYF
-,13,TRBV19,-,TRBJ1-5,TGTGCCAGTAGTATCGACGGGGGTCAGCCCCAGCATTTT,CASSIDGGQPQHF
-,13,TRBV28,-,TRBJ2-3,TGTGCCAGCAGTTTCCCTTCCACAGATACGCAGTATTTT,CASSFPSTDTQYF
-,12,TRBV5-6,-,TRBJ1-2,TGTGCCAGCAGAAAGGGGTTCGGTGGCTACACCTTC,CASRKGFGGYTF